This TCR beta chain stems from a study of shared clonotypes between healthy human individuals. As concerns this clone: Other DNA variants within this sample encode the same CDR3.

The donor cohort consisted entirely of Caucasian adults residing in Nashville, Tennessee. Sorted-subset replicate PCRs used approximately 180 ng of genomic DNA. This amount corresponded to tens of thousands of T cell genomes. Libraries were prepared by immunoSEQ multiplex PCR; TCRdb keeps only in-frame clonotypes and omits some of them. Of fewer than 1.4 million clones in the sample, about four fifths were seen once. CDR1 and CDR2 from the germline V gene are SGHRS and YFSETQ. This CDR3 region has 14 residues. Trimming took 0 bases from V and 6 from J, leaving 11 bases between them. V is TRBV5-1 and J is TRBJ2-3; D possibly corresponds to TRBD1 (6 bases). The sequenced sample consisted of memory CD4+ T cells from PBMCs. Subset denoted: CD45RA-negative fraction. This receptor was taken from a man aged 18 to 29 in good health. Some clones in this sample may be carry-over from other donors' samples. In nucleotides, the CDR3 is TGCGCCAGCAGCTTGGTACAGGGTTCCGATACGCAGTATTTT. Amino acids: CASSLVQGSDTQYF.